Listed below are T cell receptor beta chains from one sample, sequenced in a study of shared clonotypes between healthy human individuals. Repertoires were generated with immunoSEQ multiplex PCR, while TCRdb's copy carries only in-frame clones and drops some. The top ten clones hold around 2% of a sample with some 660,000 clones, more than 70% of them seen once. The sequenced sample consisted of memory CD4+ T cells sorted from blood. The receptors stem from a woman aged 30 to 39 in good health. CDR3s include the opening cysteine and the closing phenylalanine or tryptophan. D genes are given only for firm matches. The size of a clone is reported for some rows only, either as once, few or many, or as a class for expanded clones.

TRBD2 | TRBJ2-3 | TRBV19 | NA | TGTGCCAGTGAGAGTTTAGCGGGAGCCGTCCAGCCCCACACAGATACGCAGTATTTT | CASESLAGAVQPHTDTQYF
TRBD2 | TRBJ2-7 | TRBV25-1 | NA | TGTGCCAGCAGTCCGCTAGCGGGAGTCTCCGAGCAGTACTTC | CASSPLAGVSEQYF
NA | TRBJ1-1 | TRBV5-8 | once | TGTGCCAGTGCTGGGAGGGCTGGGTTGAGTAGCGCTGAAGCTTTCTTT | CASAGRAGLSSAEAFF
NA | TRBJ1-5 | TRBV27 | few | TGTGCCAGCAGTTTCTGGTTGGGGGTAAATCAGCCCCAGCATTTT | CASSFWLGVNQPQHF
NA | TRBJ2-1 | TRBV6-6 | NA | TGTGCCAGCAGTTACTCCCCTCCTAGGGTTGAGCAGTTCTTC | CASSYSPPRVEQFF
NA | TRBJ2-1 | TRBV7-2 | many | TGTGCCAGCAGCCCGGGACCAGACAATGAGCAGTTCTTC | CASSPGPDNEQFF
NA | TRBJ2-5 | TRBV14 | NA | TGTGCCAGCAGCCAGACCTGGAGAGAGACCCAGTACTTC | CASSQTWRETQYF
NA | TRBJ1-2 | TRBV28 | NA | TGTGCCAGCAGTAGGGACCCGTGGGGCTACACCTTC | CASSRDPWGYTF
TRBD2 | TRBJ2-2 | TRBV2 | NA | TGTGCCAGCAGCGCAAACCGGGGGGCCGGGGAGCTGTTTTTT | CASSANRGAGELFF
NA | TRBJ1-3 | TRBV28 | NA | TGTGCCAGCAGTGATGGGGGAGACTCTGGAAACACCATATATTTT | CASSDGGDSGNTIYF
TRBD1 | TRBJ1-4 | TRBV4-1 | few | TGCGCCAGCAGCCAAGGTACCGGGACAGATGAAAAACTGTTTTTT | CASSQGTGTDEKLFF
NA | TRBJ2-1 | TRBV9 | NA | TGTGCCAGCAGCGTAGTCACAGGGCCCTACAATGAGCAGTTCTTC | CASSVVTGPYNEQFF
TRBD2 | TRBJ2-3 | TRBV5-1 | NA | TGCGCCAGCAGCCCGGGACTAGCGGGAGGCCAGGTAACAGATACGCAGTATTTT | CASSPGLAGGQVTDTQYF
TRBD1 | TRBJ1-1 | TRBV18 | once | TGTGCCAGCTCACCTGGTTTGACAGGGATGAACACTGAAGCTTTCTTT | CASSPGLTGMNTEAFF
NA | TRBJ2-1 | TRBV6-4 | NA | TGTGCCAGCAGTGACTCAGGGGTCCAAGGGAATGAGCAGTTCTTC | CASSDSGVQGNEQFF
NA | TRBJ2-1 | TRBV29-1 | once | TGCAGCGTTGGCCCACAAATCAATGAGCAGTTCTTC | CSVGPQINEQFF
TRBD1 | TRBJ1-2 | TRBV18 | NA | TGTGCCAGCTCACCAGTTAGTCCGGGACAGGGGGGCCATGGCTACACCTTC | CASSPVSPGQGGHGYTF